Listed here are 11 T cell receptor beta chains from one sample, sequenced in a study of cytomegalovirus exposure and HLA in healthy donors. PCR used 60 Vbeta primers and 13 Jbeta primers. The data were produced by immunoSEQ multiplex PCR, yet TCRdb's version contains in-frame clones alone and is incomplete. The data contain roughly 45,000 clones, roughly 63% of them singletons. Material: PBMCs. The origin of the receptors is a man in his 60s in good health and CMV-seropositive.

V gene TRBV7-2 combines with J gene TRBJ2-7; the D gene is possibly TRBD2 (5 bases). Trimming took off 1 base at V and 7 bases at J, with 17 bases between the two ends. The CDR3 contains 15 residues. Germline CDR1 is SGHTA and CDR2 is FQGNSA. The CDR3 bases are TGTGCCAGCAGCTTAGAATGGGCGCGGGCCTCGGAGCAGTACTTC. This codes for CASSLEWARASEQYF. The full variable domain, completed using reference TRBV7-2 and TRBJ2-7, is GAGVSQSPSNKVTEKGKDVELRCDPISGHTALYWYRQSLGQGLEFLIYFQGNSAPDKSGLPSDRFSAERTGGSVSTLTIQRTQQEDSAVYLCASSLEWARASEQYFGPGTRLTVT.

The rearrangement joins TRBV6-5 to TRBJ2-7, with 10 bases identical to TRBD2. Germline CDR1 reads MNHEY; CDR2 reads SVGAGI. V lost 7 bases, J lost 2 bases, and 2 bases stayed unmatched. This CDR3 has 13 residues. The CDR3 spells CASTAGGPYEQYF. DNA for the CDR3: TGTGCCAGCACAGCGGGAGGGCCCTACGAGCAGTACTTC.

In this sample, this clone turned up once. The chain joins TRBV7-2 to TRBJ2-5, with 11 bases identical to TRBD2. J gave up 2 bases and V 5 bases, and 4 bases lay outside the gene matches. Looked up from germline, CDR1 is SGHTA and CDR2 is FQGNSA. The CDR3 contains 15 residues. CDR3 residues: CASSMGLAAQETQYF. The DNA of the CDR3 is TGTGCCAGCAGCATGGGACTAGCGGCTCAAGAGACCCAGTACTTC.

The CDR3 DNA is TGCGCCAGCAGCGGCTGGCATGTGCGGGAGAATGAGCAGTTCTTC. Translation: CASSGWHVRENEQFF. This chain uses TRBV4-1 with TRBJ2-1; 7 nucleotides line up with TRBD2. The CDR3 consists of 15 residues. V was clipped by 5 bases and J by 7 bases; unmatched bases: 11. Germline V gene data show CDR1 as MGHRA and CDR2 as YSYEKL.

The rearrangement links TRBV5-1 to TRBJ1-1, with D uncertain. Trimming left V 1 base short and J 1 base short, with 5 bases between. The V gene's germline CDR1 is SGHRS and CDR2 YFSETQ. The CDR3 is made up of 13 amino acids. CDR3 loop: CASSLIENTEAFF. The CDR3 DNA reads as TGCGCCAGCAGCTTGATAGAGAACACTGAAGCTTTCTTT.

V is TRBV2 and J is TRBJ1-5; 9 bases line up with TRBD1. CDR1 and CDR2 (germline): SNHLY, FYNNEI. The CDR3 is 15 residues long. Unmatched junction bases numbered 9, after V lost 6 bases and J lost 6 bases. The CDR3 loop is CASSRDRGSGQPQHF. For the CDR3, the DNA is TGTGCCAGCAGCCGAGACAGGGGGTCAGGTCAGCCCCAGCATTTT.

The V and J genes are TRBV7-2 and TRBJ2-7; 7 bases line up with TRBD2. V lost 3 bases to trimming and J lost 4 bases; unmatched junction nucleotides: 15. This CDR3 comprises 17 residues. CDR1 and CDR2 from the germline V gene are SGHTA and FQGNSA. The CDR3 loop is CASSLNPLTSWDYEQYF. CDR3 bases: TGTGCCAGCAGCTTGAACCCCTTGACTAGCTGGGATTACGAGCAGTACTTC.

As regards this clone: Distinct nucleotide sequences in the sample also encode this CDR3. This chain connects TRBV25-1 to TRBJ1-1; a weak D match, TRBD1 (5 bases). The CDR3 sequence is 14 residues long. Germline V gene sequence: CDR1 MGHDK, CDR2 SYGVNS. With 3 bases removed from V and 0 bases from J, the gap between germline ends came to 8 bases. CDR3 DNA sequence: TGTGCCAGCAGTGAGGCAGGGCTGAACACTGAAGCTTTCTTT. Protein sequence: CASSEAGLNTEAFF.

V gene TRBV11-2 combines with J gene TRBJ1-6, with D unresolved. Germline V gives CDR1 SGHAT, CDR2 FQNNGV. Trimming took off 5 bases at V and 5 bases at J, with 13 bases between the two ends. This CDR3 spans 15 amino acids. This CDR3 reads CASSTRWENNSPLHF. DNA for the CDR3: TGTGCCAGCAGCACCAGGTGGGAGAATAATTCACCCCTCCACTTT.

This clone was counted a few times. This sequence joins TRBV19 and TRBJ2-7; D perhaps matches TRBD2 (6 bases). The V end was cut by 6 bases, the J end by 7 bases, with 28 bases between. This CDR3 region has 17 residues. Germline lookup yields CDR1 LNHDA and CDR2 SQIVND (reference sequence). The CDR3 is CASRPGTPRVLAAEQYF. CDR3 DNA sequence: TGTGCCAGTAGACCCGGGACTCCTAGAGTTCTTGCCGCGGAGCAGTACTTC.

This chain uses TRBV19 with TRBJ2-7, with 12 nucleotides matching TRBD2. Germline loops: CDR1 LNHDA, CDR2 SQIVND (reference sequence). V lost 1 base and J lost 3; bases outside the gene matches: 7. This CDR3 region has 17 residues. The CDR3 sequence: CASSIAGTSGSHYEQYF. The CDR3 DNA is TGTGCCAGTAGTATAGCCGGGACTAGCGGGTCTCACTACGAGCAGTACTTC.